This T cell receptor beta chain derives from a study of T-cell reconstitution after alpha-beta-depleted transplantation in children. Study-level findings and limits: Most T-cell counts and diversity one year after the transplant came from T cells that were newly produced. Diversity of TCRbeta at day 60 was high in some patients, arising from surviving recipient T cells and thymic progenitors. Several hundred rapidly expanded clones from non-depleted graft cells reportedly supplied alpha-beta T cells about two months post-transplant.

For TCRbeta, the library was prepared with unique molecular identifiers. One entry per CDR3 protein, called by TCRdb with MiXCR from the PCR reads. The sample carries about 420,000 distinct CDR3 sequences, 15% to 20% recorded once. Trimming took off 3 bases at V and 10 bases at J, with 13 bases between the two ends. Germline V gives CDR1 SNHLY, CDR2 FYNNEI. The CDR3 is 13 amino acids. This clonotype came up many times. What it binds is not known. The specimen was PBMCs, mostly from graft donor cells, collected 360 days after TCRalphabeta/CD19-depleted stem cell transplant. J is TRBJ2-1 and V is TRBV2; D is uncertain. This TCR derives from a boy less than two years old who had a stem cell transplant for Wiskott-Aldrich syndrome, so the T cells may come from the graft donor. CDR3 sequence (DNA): TGTGCCAGCAGTGAGCCCAAGGTGAGAGAGCAGTTCTTC. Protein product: CASSEPKVREQFF. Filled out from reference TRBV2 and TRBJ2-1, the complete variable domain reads EPEVTQTPSHQVTQMGQEVILRCVPISNHLYFYWYRQILGQKVEFLVSFYNNEISEKSEIFDDQFSVERPDGSNFTLKIRSTKLEDSAMYFCASSEPKVREQFFGPGTRLTVL.